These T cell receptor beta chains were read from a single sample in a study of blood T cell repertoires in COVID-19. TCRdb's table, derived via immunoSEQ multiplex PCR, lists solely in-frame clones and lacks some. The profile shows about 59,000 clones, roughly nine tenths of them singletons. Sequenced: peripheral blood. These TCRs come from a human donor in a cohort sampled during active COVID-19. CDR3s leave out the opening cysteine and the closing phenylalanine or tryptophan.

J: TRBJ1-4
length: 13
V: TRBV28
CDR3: ASRTYRGLKEKLF

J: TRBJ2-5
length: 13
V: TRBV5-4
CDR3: ASSLPSGGTETQY

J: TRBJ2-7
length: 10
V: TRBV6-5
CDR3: ASGGWSYEQY

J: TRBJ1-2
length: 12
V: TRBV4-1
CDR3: ASSPDPGEYGYT

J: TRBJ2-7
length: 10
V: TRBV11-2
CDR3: ASSSNSYEQY

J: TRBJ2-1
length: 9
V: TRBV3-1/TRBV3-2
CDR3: ASSQVYEQF

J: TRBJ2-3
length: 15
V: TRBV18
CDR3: ASSPGRGGALGNTQY

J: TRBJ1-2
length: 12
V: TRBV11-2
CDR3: ASSPETDYYGYT

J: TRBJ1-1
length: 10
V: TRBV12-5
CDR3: ASALGGIEAF

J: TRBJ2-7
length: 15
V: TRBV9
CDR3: ASSVGYRGASTYEQY

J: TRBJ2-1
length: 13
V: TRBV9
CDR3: ASSVAGVIMNEQF

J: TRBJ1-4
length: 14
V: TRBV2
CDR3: ASIGRRIATNEKLF

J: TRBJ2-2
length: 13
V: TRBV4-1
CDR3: ASSFYDGVTGELF

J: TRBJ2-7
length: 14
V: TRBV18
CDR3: ASSPQLAGDGYEQY

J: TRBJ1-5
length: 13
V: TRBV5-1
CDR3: ASSLSSGFNQPQH

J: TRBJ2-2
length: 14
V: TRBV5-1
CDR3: ASSLYQQGAAGELF

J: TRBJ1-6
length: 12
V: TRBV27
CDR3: ASSPDRGGSPLH

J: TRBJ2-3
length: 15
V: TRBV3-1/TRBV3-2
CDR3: ASSQVRTSGRTDTQY

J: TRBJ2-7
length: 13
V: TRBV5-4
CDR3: ASSLEGGATYEQY

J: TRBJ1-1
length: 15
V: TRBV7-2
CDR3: ASSQRNYRGLNTEAF

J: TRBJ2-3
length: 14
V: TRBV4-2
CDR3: ASSHKTSALTDTQY

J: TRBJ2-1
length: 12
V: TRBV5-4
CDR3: ASSEQGARHEQF

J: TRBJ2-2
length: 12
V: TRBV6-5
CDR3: ASHWTANTGELF

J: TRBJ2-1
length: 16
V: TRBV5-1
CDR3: ASVKGLAGGPLSNEQF

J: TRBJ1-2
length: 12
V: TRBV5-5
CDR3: ASSMGQGNYGYT

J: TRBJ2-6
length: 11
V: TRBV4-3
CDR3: ASRAPGANVLT

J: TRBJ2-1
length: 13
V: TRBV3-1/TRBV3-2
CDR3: ASASSGRGYNEQF

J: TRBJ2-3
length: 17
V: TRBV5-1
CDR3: ASSPRGVIVRGHVDTQY

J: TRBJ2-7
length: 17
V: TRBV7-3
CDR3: ASSLKTGTGGSRTYEQY

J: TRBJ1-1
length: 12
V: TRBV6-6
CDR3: ASSYARASTEAF

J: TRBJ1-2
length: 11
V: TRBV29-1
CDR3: SVQQTGNYGYT

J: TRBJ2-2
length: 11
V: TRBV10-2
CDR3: ASRRGSTGELF

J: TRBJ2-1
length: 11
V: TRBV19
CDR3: ASSSLYGNEQF

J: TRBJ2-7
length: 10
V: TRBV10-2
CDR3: ASSEYRYEQY

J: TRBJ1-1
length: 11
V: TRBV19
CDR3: ASRGDRGTEAF

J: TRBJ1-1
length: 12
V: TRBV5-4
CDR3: ASNIGTVNTEAF

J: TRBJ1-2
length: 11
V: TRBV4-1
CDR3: ASSQTGGYGYT

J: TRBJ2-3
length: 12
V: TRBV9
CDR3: ASSEPIGTDTQY

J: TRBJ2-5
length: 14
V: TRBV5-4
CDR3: ASSLASRGWMETQY

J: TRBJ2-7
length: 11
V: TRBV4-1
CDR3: ASSQDPVYEQY

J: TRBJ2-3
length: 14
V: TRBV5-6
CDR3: ASIPSGGISTDTQY

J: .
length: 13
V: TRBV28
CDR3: ASSRGGLDSYEQY

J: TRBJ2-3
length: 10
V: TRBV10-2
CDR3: ASRAPTDTQY

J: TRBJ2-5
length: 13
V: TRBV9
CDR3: ASSGPGQVAETQY

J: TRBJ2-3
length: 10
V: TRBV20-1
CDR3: SASKSYDTQY

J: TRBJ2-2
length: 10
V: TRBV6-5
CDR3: ASRPRGGELF

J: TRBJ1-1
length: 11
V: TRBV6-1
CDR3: ASTEGSHTEAF

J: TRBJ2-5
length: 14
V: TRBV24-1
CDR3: ATSDFGREGLETQY

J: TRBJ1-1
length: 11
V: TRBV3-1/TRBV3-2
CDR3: ASSQYGGTEAF

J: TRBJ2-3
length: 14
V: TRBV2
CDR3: ASSQWGGRNPDTQY

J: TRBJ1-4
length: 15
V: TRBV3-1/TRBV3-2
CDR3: ASTGHITSSTNEKLF

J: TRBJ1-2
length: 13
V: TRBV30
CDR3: AWKQWDNSNYGYT